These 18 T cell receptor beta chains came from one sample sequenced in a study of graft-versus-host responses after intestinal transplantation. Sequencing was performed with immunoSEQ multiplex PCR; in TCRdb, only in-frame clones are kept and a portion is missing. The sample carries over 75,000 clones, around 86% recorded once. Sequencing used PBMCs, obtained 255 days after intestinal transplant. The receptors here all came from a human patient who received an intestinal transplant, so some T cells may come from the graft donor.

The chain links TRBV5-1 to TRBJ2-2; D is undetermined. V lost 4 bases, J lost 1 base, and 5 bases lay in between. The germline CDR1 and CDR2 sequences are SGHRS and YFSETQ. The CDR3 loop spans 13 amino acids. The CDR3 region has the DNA TGCGCCAGCAGCGCAGGGAACACCGGGGAGCTGTTTTTT. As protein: CASSAGNTGELFF. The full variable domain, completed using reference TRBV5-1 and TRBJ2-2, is KAGVTQTPRYLIKTRGQQVTLSCSPISGHRSVSWYQQTPGQGLQFLFEYFSETQRNKGNFPGRFSGRQFSNSRSEMNVSTLELGDSALYLCASSAGNTGELFFGEGSRLTVL.

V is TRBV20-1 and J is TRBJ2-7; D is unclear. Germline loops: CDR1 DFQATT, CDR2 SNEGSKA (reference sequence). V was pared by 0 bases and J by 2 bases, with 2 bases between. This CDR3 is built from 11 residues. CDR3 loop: CSARDPYEQYF. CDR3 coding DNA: TGCAGTGCTAGAGACCCCTACGAGCAGTACTTC.

The CDR3 loop is CASSAGGEDGELFF. In DNA, the CDR3 is TGTGCCAGCAGCGCAGGGGGTGAGGACGGGGAGCTGTTTTTT. This chain links TRBV28 with TRBJ2-2, with TRBD1 matching over 7 bases. The V segment lost 6 bases and the J segment 7 bases; nucleotides outside the gene matches: 8. Germline V gives CDR1 MDHEN, CDR2 SYDVKM. This CDR3 is built from 14 residues.

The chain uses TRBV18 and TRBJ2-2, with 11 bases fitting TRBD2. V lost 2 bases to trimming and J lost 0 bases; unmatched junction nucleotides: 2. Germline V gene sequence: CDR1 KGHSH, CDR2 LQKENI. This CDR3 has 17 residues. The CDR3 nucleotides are TGTGCCAGCTCACCAACTAGCGGGGGTACGAACACCGGGGAGCTGTTTTTT. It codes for CASSPTSGGTNTGELFF.

The CDR3 is CASTNGQGRTDTQYF. The CDR3 coding sequence is TGTGCCAGCACAAACGGGCAGGGGAGGACAGATACGCAGTATTTT. The chain recombines TRBV5-6 with TRBJ2-3, with D perhaps matching TRBD1 or TRBD2 (6 bases each). The CDR3 is 15 residues long. Germline V gene data show CDR1 as SGHDT and CDR2 as YYEEEE. Trimming removed 6 bases at V and 3 bases at J, with 17 bases between.

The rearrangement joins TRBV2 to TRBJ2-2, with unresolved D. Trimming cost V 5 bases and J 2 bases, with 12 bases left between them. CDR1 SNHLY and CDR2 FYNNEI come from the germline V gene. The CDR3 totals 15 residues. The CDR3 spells CASSWALPNTGELFF. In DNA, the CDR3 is TGTGCCAGCAGTTGGGCGCTACCAAACACCGGGGAGCTGTTTTTT.

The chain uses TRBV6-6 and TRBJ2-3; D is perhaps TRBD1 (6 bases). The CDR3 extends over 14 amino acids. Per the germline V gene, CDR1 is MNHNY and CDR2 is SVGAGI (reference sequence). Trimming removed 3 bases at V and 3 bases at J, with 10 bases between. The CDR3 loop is CASSYGGRTDTQYF. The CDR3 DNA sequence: TGTGCCAGCAGTTATGGGGGCAGGACAGATACGCAGTATTTT.

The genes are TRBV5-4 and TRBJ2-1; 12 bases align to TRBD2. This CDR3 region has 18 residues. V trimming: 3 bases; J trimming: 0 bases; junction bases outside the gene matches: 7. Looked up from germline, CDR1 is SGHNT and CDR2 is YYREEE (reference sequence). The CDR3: CASSSRLAGVSSYNEQFF. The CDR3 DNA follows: TGTGCCAGCAGCTCCCGACTAGCGGGGGTGAGCTCCTACAATGAGCAGTTCTTC.

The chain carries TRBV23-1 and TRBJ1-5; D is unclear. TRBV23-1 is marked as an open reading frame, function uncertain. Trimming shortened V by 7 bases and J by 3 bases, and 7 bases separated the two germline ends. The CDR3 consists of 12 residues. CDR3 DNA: TGCGCCAGCATGGGTCTCAATCAGCCCCAGCATTTT. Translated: CASMGLNQPQHF.

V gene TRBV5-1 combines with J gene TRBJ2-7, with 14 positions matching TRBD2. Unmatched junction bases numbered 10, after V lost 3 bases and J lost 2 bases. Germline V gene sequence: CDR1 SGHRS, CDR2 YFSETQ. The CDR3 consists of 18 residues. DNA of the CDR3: TGCGCCAGCAGCTCCCGCGCCGCGACTAGCGGGAGGGCCTACGAGCAGTACTTC. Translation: CASSSRAATSGRAYEQYF.

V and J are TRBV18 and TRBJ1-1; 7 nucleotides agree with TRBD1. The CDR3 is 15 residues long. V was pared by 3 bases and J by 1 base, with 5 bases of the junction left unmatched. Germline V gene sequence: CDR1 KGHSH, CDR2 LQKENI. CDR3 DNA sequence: TGTGCCAGCTCACCCCAGACAGGGACGAACACTGAAGCTTTCTTT. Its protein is CASSPQTGTNTEAFF.

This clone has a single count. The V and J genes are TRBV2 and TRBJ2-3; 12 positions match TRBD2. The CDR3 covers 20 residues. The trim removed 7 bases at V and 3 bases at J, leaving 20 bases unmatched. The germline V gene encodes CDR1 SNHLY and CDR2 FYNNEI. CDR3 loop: CASTRDLLAGGPSRTDTQYF. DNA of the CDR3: TGTGCCAGCACAAGGGATCTTCTAGCGGGGGGGCCCAGTCGGACAGATACGCAGTATTTT.

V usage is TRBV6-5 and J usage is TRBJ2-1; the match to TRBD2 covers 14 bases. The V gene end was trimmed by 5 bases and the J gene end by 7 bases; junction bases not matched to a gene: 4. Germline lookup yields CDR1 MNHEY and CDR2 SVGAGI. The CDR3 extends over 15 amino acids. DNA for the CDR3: TGTGCCAGCAGTCGACTAGCGGGGGGGAATAATGAGCAGTTCTTC. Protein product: CASSRLAGGNNEQFF.

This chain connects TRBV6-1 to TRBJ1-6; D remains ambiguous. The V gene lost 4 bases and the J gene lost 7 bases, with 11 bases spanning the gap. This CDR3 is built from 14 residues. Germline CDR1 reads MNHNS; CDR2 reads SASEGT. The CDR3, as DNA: TGTGCCAGCAGTGCCCTTTCGGAGAATTCACCCCTCCACTTT. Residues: CASSALSENSPLHF.

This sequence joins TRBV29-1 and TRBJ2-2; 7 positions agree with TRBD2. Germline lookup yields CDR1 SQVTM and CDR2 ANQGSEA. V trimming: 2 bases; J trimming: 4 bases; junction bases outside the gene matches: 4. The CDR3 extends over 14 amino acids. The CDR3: CSVERGVGTGELFF. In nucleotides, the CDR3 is TGCAGCGTTGAACGGGGGGTCGGCACCGGGGAGCTGTTTTTT.

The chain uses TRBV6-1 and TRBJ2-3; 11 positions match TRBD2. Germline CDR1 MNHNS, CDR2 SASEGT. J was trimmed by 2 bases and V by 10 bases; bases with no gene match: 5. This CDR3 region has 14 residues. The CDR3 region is CATGTSGTTDTQYF. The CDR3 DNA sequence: TGTGCCACCGGGACTAGCGGAACCACAGATACGCAGTATTTT.

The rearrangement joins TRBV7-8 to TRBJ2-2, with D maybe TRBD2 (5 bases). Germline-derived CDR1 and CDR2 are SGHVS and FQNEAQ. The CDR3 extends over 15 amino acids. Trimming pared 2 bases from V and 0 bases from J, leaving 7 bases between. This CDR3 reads CASSLRLTNTGELFF. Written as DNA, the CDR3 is TGTGCCAGCAGCTTAAGACTAACGAACACCGGGGAGCTGTTTTTT.

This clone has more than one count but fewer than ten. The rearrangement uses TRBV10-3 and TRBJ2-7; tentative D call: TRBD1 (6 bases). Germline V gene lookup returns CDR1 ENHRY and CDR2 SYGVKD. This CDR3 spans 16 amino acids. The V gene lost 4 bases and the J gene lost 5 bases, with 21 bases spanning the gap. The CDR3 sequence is CAISAPSLQGSDEQYF. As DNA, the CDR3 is TGTGCCATCAGTGCCCCCTCCTTACAGGGATCTGACGAGCAGTACTTC.